The 16 T cell receptor beta chains reported below all come from one sample, sequenced in a study of T cells after yellow fever vaccination. A single record per CDR3 protein comes from TCRdb applying MiXCR to the 5' RACE reads. The sample consists of more than 300,000 distinct CDR3 sequences, roughly 6.8% of them appearing once. The sample was PBMCs, taken about 49 days after the first yellow fever vaccination. The receptors here all came from a man aged 18 to 29 who received the YFV17D yellow fever vaccine.

This clonotype was detected many times. The chain couples TRBV12-3 or TRBV12-4 to TRBJ1-2; 8 bases map to TRBD1. The length of the CDR3 is 16 residues. The junction had 11 bases not matched to a gene; V was cut back by 4 bases and J by 4 bases. CDR3 in amino acids: CASSSAAGTGVYGYTF. In DNA form, the CDR3 reads TGTGCCAGCAGTTCAGCTGCCGGGACAGGTGTCTATGGCTACACCTTC.

The V and J genes are TRBV7-9 and TRBJ1-3; D is perhaps TRBD1 (5 bases). Trimming shortened V by 5 bases and J by 10 bases, and 12 bases separated the two germline ends. This CDR3 contains 12 residues. Per the germline V gene, CDR1 is SEHNR and CDR2 is FQNEAQ (reference sequence). The CDR3 spells CASSVDRYTIYF. The DNA for the CDR3 is TGTGCCAGCAGCGTTGACAGATATACCATATATTTT.

The table lists this clonotype with a few counts. J is TRBJ1-2 and V is TRBV29-1; tentatively, D is TRBD1 (5 bases). From germline, CDR1 is SQVTM and CDR2 ANQGSEA. The CDR3 contains 10 residues. Trimming took 6 bases from V and 6 from J, leaving 8 bases between them. The CDR3 DNA reads TGCAGCGTCGCCAGGGATGGCTACACCTTC. Translation: CSVARDGYTF.

This clonotype was counted a few times. The rearrangement uses TRBV20-1 and TRBJ2-3, with D hard to call. The CDR3 covers 11 residues. CDR1 DFQATT and CDR2 SNEGSKA come from the germline V gene (reference sequence). V shed 5 bases and J shed 6 bases, with 9 bases lying between them. The CDR3 bases are TGCAGTGCTTATTACAGTGATACGCAGTATTTT. It yields the protein CSAYYSDTQYF.

This clonotype was seen repeatedly, ten times or more. V usage is TRBV6-2 or TRBV6-3 and J usage is TRBJ1-1; 7 bases fit TRBD1. The germline gives CDR1 MNHEY, CDR2 SVGEGT. V shed 4 bases and J 0 bases; nucleotides not matched to a gene: 5. The CDR3 consists of 15 residues. The CDR3 nucleotides are TGTGCCAGCAGTTTTCGACAGGGATTGAACACTGAAGCTTTCTTT. It codes for CASSFRQGLNTEAFF.

This clonotype was found a few times. The rearrangement joins TRBV20-1 to TRBJ2-7, with D maybe TRBD1 (6 bases). This CDR3 is built from 14 residues. Trimming took off 5 bases at V and 0 bases at J, with 14 bases between the two ends. Germline V gene sequence: CDR1 DFQATT, CDR2 SNEGSKA (reference sequence). Written as DNA, the CDR3 is TGCAGTGCTTTTACCACAGGGAGCTCCTACGAGCAGTACTTC. This sequence encodes CSAFTTGSSYEQYF.

This clonotype was detected ten times or more. The chain uses TRBV10-3 and TRBJ2-1; D uncertain. Germline lookup yields CDR1 ENHRY and CDR2 SYGVKD. Trimming left V 3 bases short and J 5 bases short, with 8 bases between. The CDR3 covers 13 residues. The CDR3 nucleotides read TGTGCCATCAGTGACCCCGGCGACAATGAGCAGTTCTTC. This translates into CAISDPGDNEQFF.

At least ten counts were recorded for this clonotype. This sequence joins TRBV12-3 or TRBV12-4 and TRBJ1-2; D gene unclear. This CDR3 spans 15 amino acids. Trimming took 5 bases from V and 4 from J, leaving 17 bases between them. The CDR3 DNA reads as TGTGCCAGCAGTGAGAGAGCCAGGTTACCCTATGGCTACACCTTC. This sequence encodes CASSERARLPYGYTF.

The chain joins TRBV7-9 to TRBJ2-2; maybe TRBD2 (6 bases). The CDR3 extends over 15 amino acids. Germline V gives CDR1 SEHNR, CDR2 FQNEAQ (reference sequence). V was shortened by 3 bases and J by 2 bases, with 10 bases between the two germline ends. The CDR3 bases are TGTGCCAGCAGCTTTTGGCGGGGTAACACCGGGGAGCTGTTTTTT. This encodes CASSFWRGNTGELFF.

V is TRBV12-3 or TRBV12-4 and J is TRBJ2-1, with 8 bases matching TRBD2. V lost 4 bases, J lost 8 bases, and 7 bases stayed unmatched. This CDR3 spans 14 amino acids. CDR3 sequence reads: CASSSGTRGDEQFF. The CDR3 coding sequence is TGTGCCAGCAGTTCCGGGACTAGGGGGGATGAGCAGTTCTTC.

This clonotype was found a few times. V is TRBV5-1 and J is TRBJ1-3; D unresolved. The CDR3 is 15 residues long. The germline V and J ends were trimmed by 1 base and 0 bases, with 8 bases remaining between them. CDR1 is SGHRS and CDR2 is YFSETQ in the germline V gene. The CDR3 reads CASSLPLFSGNTIYF. As DNA, the CDR3 is TGCGCCAGCAGCTTGCCCTTATTCTCTGGAAACACCATATATTTT.

This clonotype was recorded a few times. The chain joins TRBV20-1 to TRBJ2-5; 9 positions agree with TRBD2. This CDR3 has 14 residues. V dropped 5 bases and J dropped 2; count of bases not matched to a gene: 6. The germline V gene has CDR1 DFQATT and CDR2 SNEGSKA (reference sequence). The CDR3 is CSAPGLALQETQYF. The DNA of the CDR3 is TGCAGTGCTCCCGGACTAGCGCTACAAGAGACCCAGTACTTC.

This chain connects TRBV29-1 to TRBJ1-2; a weak D match, TRBD1 (5 bases). V was clipped by 5 bases and J by 3 bases, with 10 bases between them. The CDR3 consists of 12 residues. Germline lookup yields CDR1 SQVTM and CDR2 ANQGSEA. The DNA for the CDR3 is TGCAGCGTTATAAGAGGGGACTATGGCTACACCTTC. This sequence encodes CSVIRGDYGYTF.

This clonotype was counted many times. The chain uses TRBV6-5 and TRBJ1-6; D ambiguous. Germline lookup yields CDR1 MNHEY and CDR2 SVGAGI. The CDR3 loop spans 16 amino acids. The ends were cut back, 8 bases at V and 2 bases at J, with 16 bases in the middle. The CDR3: CASGNYGSPYNSPLHF. CDR3 bases: TGTGCCAGCGGAAATTACGGGAGCCCCTATAATTCACCCCTCCACTTT.

There are a few counts of this clonotype. In DNA, the CDR3 is TGCAGCGTTGAAGAAGGGAGCTCCCGTGAGACCCAGTACTTC. It yields the protein CSVEEGSSRETQYF. This chain connects TRBV29-1 to TRBJ2-5; perhaps TRBD2 as D (5 bases). The CDR3 is 14 residues long. Germline V gene lookup returns CDR1 SQVTM and CDR2 ANQGSEA. V dropped 0 bases and J dropped 5 bases, with 13 bases sitting between them.

This clonotype was observed a few times. This chain connects TRBV19 to TRBJ2-7; TRBD1 matches at 7 bases. V shed 5 bases and J 5 bases; nucleotides not matched to a gene: 0. The CDR3 has 11 amino acids. Germline V gene sequence: CDR1 LNHDA, CDR2 SQIVND (reference sequence). Written as DNA, the CDR3 is TGTGCCAGTAGTGACAGGGACGAGCAGTACTTC. It encodes CASSDRDEQYF.